The clone carrying this TCR beta chain has more than one count but fewer than ten. The antigen is not known. The CDR3 runs to 15 residues. Germline CDR1 is SGHAT and CDR2 is FQNNGV. V was shortened by 6 bases and J by 7 bases, with 19 bases between the two germline ends. It was with unique molecular identifiers that the TCRbeta library was prepared. TCRdb redid the calling of the PCR reads with MiXCR, one entry per CDR3 protein. This table holds about 470,000 distinct CDR3 sequences, around two fifths found once. The sample originates from a study of T-cell reconstitution after alpha-beta-depleted transplantation in children. Study-level findings and limits: Surviving recipient T cells and thymic progenitors underlay high day-60 TCRbeta diversity in some patients. There were reportedly several hundred expanded graft clones from which alpha-beta T cells came about two months after transplant.

The material was PBMCs, obtained before TCRalphabeta/CD19-depleted stem cell transplant. The chain joins TRBV11-2 to TRBJ2-1; D tentatively fits TRBD1 or TRBD2 (6 bases each). This receptor was obtained from a girl aged 2-9 years with aplastic anemia, due to receive a stem cell transplant. The CDR3 sequence: CASSQDWGAMNEQFF. The CDR3 bases are TGTGCCAGCAGTCAAGACTGGGGGGCGATGAATGAGCAGTTCTTC.